These T cell receptor beta chains were read from a single sample in a study of CD8 T cells in ankylosing spondylitis. TCRdb used MiXCR to reprocess the 5' RACE reads, holding one entry per CDR3 protein. The sample comprises roughly 240,000 distinct CDR3 sequences, 8% to 9% of which are singletons, and 4% to 5.5% rests with the top ten. Sequencing used blood, either unsorted or a sorted T cell fraction (not recorded which). Receptors were obtained from a female donor with ankylosing spondylitis or in good health (not recorded which). The CDR3 runs from the conserved cysteine through the conserved F or W. D genes are given only for firm matches. Rows may omit the clone size; those that give it use once, few, many or a size class.

d_call: .
clone_size: many
j_call: TRBJ1-1
v_call: TRBV11-2
cdr3_nt: TGTGCCAGCAGGCTTGGGGGGAGCACTGAAGCTTTCTTT
cdr3_aa: CASRLGGSTEAFF

d_call: .
clone_size: many
j_call: TRBJ1-2
v_call: TRBV6-5
cdr3_nt: TGCACAGCCGGGACTAACTATGGCTACACCTTC
cdr3_aa: CTAGTNYGYTF

d_call: .
clone_size: .
j_call: TRBJ1-5
v_call: TRBV12-3/TRBV12-4
cdr3_nt: TGTGCCAGCAGCCCCGGACGGCAGCCCCAGCATTTT
cdr3_aa: CASSPGRQPQHF

d_call: .
clone_size: many
j_call: TRBJ2-7
v_call: TRBV6-2/TRBV6-3
cdr3_nt: TGTGCCAGCAAAGGTGGGACTGTAACCTACGAGCAGTACTTC
cdr3_aa: CASKGGTVTYEQYF

d_call: .
clone_size: many
j_call: TRBJ2-3
v_call: TRBV20-1
cdr3_nt: TGCAGTGCTAGACCTAGCACAGATACGCAGTATTTT
cdr3_aa: CSARPSTDTQYF

d_call: .
clone_size: many
j_call: TRBJ1-1
v_call: TRBV5-1
cdr3_nt: TGCGCCAGCAGCTTCGGGCAGTTGAACACTGAAGCTTTCTTT
cdr3_aa: CASSFGQLNTEAFF

d_call: .
clone_size: many
j_call: TRBJ2-2
v_call: TRBV5-5
cdr3_nt: TGTGCCAGCAGCTTGGATCGGGCCCCCACCGGGGAGCTGTTTTTT
cdr3_aa: CASSLDRAPTGELFF

d_call: TRBD2
clone_size: many
j_call: TRBJ2-1
v_call: TRBV4-3
cdr3_nt: TGCGCCAGCAGCCCCCTAGCGGGGTACTACAATGAGCAGTTCTTC
cdr3_aa: CASSPLAGYYNEQFF

d_call: .
clone_size: many
j_call: TRBJ1-1
v_call: TRBV10-2
cdr3_nt: TGCGCCAGCAGTGATGGGGGAGGGGGGAACACTGAAGCTTTCTTT
cdr3_aa: CASSDGGGGNTEAFF

d_call: .
clone_size: .
j_call: TRBJ2-2
v_call: TRBV29-1
cdr3_nt: TGCAGCGTTAGGGGGTCCGGGGAGCTGTTTTTT
cdr3_aa: CSVRGSGELFF

d_call: .
clone_size: many
j_call: TRBJ2-1
v_call: TRBV10-3
cdr3_nt: TGTGCCATCAGTGAGTCGACTACGGGGGGCTATGAGCAGTTCTTC
cdr3_aa: CAISESTTGGYEQFF

d_call: TRBD2
clone_size: .
j_call: TRBJ2-2
v_call: TRBV7-9
cdr3_nt: TGTGCCAGCAGCATCCCGACTAGCGGGAACCCCGCGGAGCTGTTTTTT
cdr3_aa: CASSIPTSGNPAELFF

d_call: .
clone_size: .
j_call: TRBJ1-2
v_call: TRBV7-2
cdr3_nt: TGTGCCAGCAGCTTAGTAGGGACAACCAACTATGGCTACACCTTC
cdr3_aa: CASSLVGTTNYGYTF

d_call: .
clone_size: few
j_call: TRBJ2-1
v_call: TRBV4-3
cdr3_nt: TGCGCCAGCAGCCAGAGGGCTCCTAATGAGCAGTTCTTC
cdr3_aa: CASSQRAPNEQFF

d_call: TRBD2
clone_size: many
j_call: TRBJ2-1
v_call: TRBV20-1
cdr3_nt: TGCAGTGCAGAACCGCTAGCGGCCTCCTACAATGAGCAGTTCTTC
cdr3_aa: CSAEPLAASYNEQFF

d_call: TRBD2
clone_size: many
j_call: TRBJ2-3
v_call: TRBV7-9
cdr3_nt: TGTGCCAGCAGCTGGGGACTAGCGGGACAGGGTACGCAGTATTTT
cdr3_aa: CASSWGLAGQGTQYF

d_call: .
clone_size: .
j_call: TRBJ1-1
v_call: TRBV7-2
cdr3_nt: TGTGCCAGCAGCCGCATGGTAGAGAGCCAAGCTTTCTTT
cdr3_aa: CASSRMVESQAFF

d_call: TRBD2
clone_size: few
j_call: TRBJ2-7
v_call: TRBV7-2
cdr3_nt: TGTGCCAGCAGCTCCCTAGGGAGGACTAGCGGGTTCTACGAGCAGTACTTC
cdr3_aa: CASSSLGRTSGFYEQYF

d_call: .
clone_size: many
j_call: TRBJ2-2
v_call: TRBV19
cdr3_nt: TGTGCCAGTAGGAGGCAGGGGCCCGGGGAGCTGTTTTTT
cdr3_aa: CASRRQGPGELFF

d_call: .
clone_size: many
j_call: TRBJ2-3
v_call: TRBV7-9
cdr3_nt: TGTGCCAGCATGCCGGGCACAGATACGCAGTATTTT
cdr3_aa: CASMPGTDTQYF

d_call: TRBD2
clone_size: many
j_call: TRBJ2-1
v_call: TRBV5-1
cdr3_nt: TGCGCCAGCAGCCAGGGACTAGCGGGAGTTGCTGAGCAGTTCTTC
cdr3_aa: CASSQGLAGVAEQFF

d_call: .
clone_size: many
j_call: TRBJ2-2
v_call: TRBV25-1
cdr3_nt: TGTGCCAGCAGTGAATTGCGGAGCACCGGGGAGCTGTTTTTT
cdr3_aa: CASSELRSTGELFF

d_call: .
clone_size: many
j_call: TRBJ2-7
v_call: TRBV6-1
cdr3_nt: TGTGCCAGCAGTCCGGGACCTACCTACGAGCAGTACTTC
cdr3_aa: CASSPGPTYEQYF

d_call: .
clone_size: many
j_call: TRBJ2-4
v_call: TRBV28
cdr3_nt: TGTGCCAGTGAACAGCCGAATGGAGACATTCAGTACTTC
cdr3_aa: CASEQPNGDIQYF

d_call: TRBD1
clone_size: many
j_call: TRBJ2-1
v_call: TRBV12-3/TRBV12-4
cdr3_nt: TGTGCCAGCAGTTCCAGACAGGGGACCTACAATGAGCAGTTCTTC
cdr3_aa: CASSSRQGTYNEQFF

d_call: .
clone_size: .
j_call: TRBJ2-5
v_call: TRBV6-2/TRBV6-3
cdr3_nt: TGTGCCAGCAGTTACTCGGACAGCTACCGAGAGACCCAGTACTTC
cdr3_aa: CASSYSDSYRETQYF

d_call: .
clone_size: many
j_call: TRBJ2-1
v_call: TRBV6-2/TRBV6-3
cdr3_nt: TGTGCCAGCAGTTACTCAGCCCACTATGAGCAGTTCTTC
cdr3_aa: CASSYSAHYEQFF

d_call: TRBD1
clone_size: many
j_call: TRBJ2-1
v_call: TRBV12-3/TRBV12-4
cdr3_nt: TGTGCCAGCAGTAACCGACAGGGTGACAATGAGCAGTTCTTC
cdr3_aa: CASSNRQGDNEQFF

d_call: .
clone_size: many
j_call: TRBJ2-7
v_call: TRBV5-1
cdr3_nt: TGCGCCAGCAGCTTGGCACGTCTTTATCCCTACGAGCAGTACTTC
cdr3_aa: CASSLARLYPYEQYF

d_call: .
clone_size: .
j_call: TRBJ2-5
v_call: TRBV7-2
cdr3_nt: TGTGCCAGCAGCCAACCCTCTGGGTGGTCAACCCAGTACTTC
cdr3_aa: CASSQPSGWSTQYF

d_call: .
clone_size: .
j_call: TRBJ2-7
v_call: TRBV14
cdr3_nt: TGTGCCAGCAGCCAAGAAGGGGTAGAGTACTTC
cdr3_aa: CASSQEGVEYF

d_call: TRBD1
clone_size: .
j_call: TRBJ1-5
v_call: TRBV19
cdr3_nt: TGTGCCAGTAGTTTGGACAGGGGGAAGAGTTTT
cdr3_aa: CASSLDRGKSF

d_call: TRBD2
clone_size: many
j_call: TRBJ2-3
v_call: TRBV27
cdr3_nt: TGTGCCAGCAGTTTTTGGGCTAGCGGGGACCTAGATACGCAGTATTTT
cdr3_aa: CASSFWASGDLDTQYF

d_call: TRBD1
clone_size: many
j_call: TRBJ2-5
v_call: TRBV20-1
cdr3_nt: TGCAGTGTACCGGGACAGGGGGTAGAGACCCAGTACTTC
cdr3_aa: CSVPGQGVETQYF

d_call: .
clone_size: .
j_call: TRBJ1-5
v_call: TRBV7-2
cdr3_nt: TGTGCCAGCAGCCCGGGACGGAATAGCAATCAGCCCCAGCATTTT
cdr3_aa: CASSPGRNSNQPQHF

d_call: TRBD2
clone_size: many
j_call: TRBJ2-7
v_call: TRBV6-1
cdr3_nt: TGTGCCAGCAGTGAACCCACAGCGGGAGGGTACGAGCAGTACTTC
cdr3_aa: CASSEPTAGGYEQYF

d_call: .
clone_size: many
j_call: TRBJ2-5
v_call: TRBV3-1
cdr3_nt: TGTGCCAGCAGCAGATCAGAGACCCAGTACTTC
cdr3_aa: CASSRSETQYF

d_call: .
clone_size: .
j_call: TRBJ2-3
v_call: TRBV7-2
cdr3_nt: TGTGCCAGCAGCCCTAGGGGACGGCCGGAGTCAGATACGCAGTATTTT
cdr3_aa: CASSPRGRPESDTQYF

d_call: TRBD1
clone_size: many
j_call: TRBJ2-1
v_call: TRBV29-1
cdr3_nt: TGCAGCGTCCAAAAGCCCGGGACAGGGATGGGGGAGCAGTTCTTC
cdr3_aa: CSVQKPGTGMGEQFF

d_call: .
clone_size: many
j_call: TRBJ1-1
v_call: TRBV3-1
cdr3_nt: TGTGCCAGCAGCCAAGATCTTGGGGACACTGAAGCTTTCTTT
cdr3_aa: CASSQDLGDTEAFF

d_call: .
clone_size: many
j_call: TRBJ2-3
v_call: TRBV11-2
cdr3_nt: TGTGCCAGCAGCCCCATACCAGTGCGGCGAGTAGCAGATACGCAGTATTTT
cdr3_aa: CASSPIPVRRVADTQYF

d_call: .
clone_size: many
j_call: TRBJ2-2
v_call: TRBV7-9
cdr3_nt: TGTGCCAGCAGCTTAGCCGTGAGCCCCGGGGAGCTGTTTTTT
cdr3_aa: CASSLAVSPGELFF

d_call: .
clone_size: few
j_call: TRBJ2-6
v_call: TRBV15
cdr3_nt: TGTGCCACCAGCACAGCGCGTCCCTCTGGGGCCAACGTCCTGACTTTC
cdr3_aa: CATSTARPSGANVLTF

d_call: TRBD1
clone_size: few
j_call: TRBJ2-4
v_call: TRBV28
cdr3_nt: TGTGCCACCCGACCCTCAGGGGGCAAAAACATTCAGTACTTC
cdr3_aa: CATRPSGGKNIQYF

d_call: .
clone_size: many
j_call: TRBJ1-1
v_call: TRBV29-1
cdr3_nt: TGCAGCGTAGGCCCTCCCCCGCCCACTGAAGCTTTCTTT
cdr3_aa: CSVGPPPPTEAFF

d_call: TRBD2
clone_size: many
j_call: TRBJ2-7
v_call: TRBV4-3
cdr3_nt: TGCGCCAGCAGCCAAGATTATGAACCTAGCGGGTTGGGAGAGCAGTACTTC
cdr3_aa: CASSQDYEPSGLGEQYF

d_call: TRBD2
clone_size: few
j_call: TRBJ2-1
v_call: TRBV11-2
cdr3_nt: TGTGCCAGCAGCTTAGAGCGCCCCAGAGCGGGAGTTGGCAATGAGCAGTTCTTC
cdr3_aa: CASSLERPRAGVGNEQFF

d_call: .
clone_size: many
j_call: TRBJ2-1
v_call: TRBV6-2/TRBV6-3
cdr3_nt: TGTGCCAGCAGTTACCCGACTAGGGGTGAGCAGTTCTTC
cdr3_aa: CASSYPTRGEQFF

d_call: .
clone_size: many
j_call: TRBJ2-3
v_call: TRBV25-1
cdr3_nt: TGTGCCAGCAGTGCTCTAGTCAGCACAGATACGCAGTATTTT
cdr3_aa: CASSALVSTDTQYF

d_call: TRBD2
clone_size: once
j_call: TRBJ2-2
v_call: TRBV4-3
cdr3_nt: TGCGCCAGCAGCCAAGAGGCAAGCGGGAGGATGAGCGGCGGGGAGCTGTTTTTT
cdr3_aa: CASSQEASGRMSGGELFF

d_call: .
clone_size: many
j_call: TRBJ2-7
v_call: TRBV7-8
cdr3_nt: TGTGCCAGCAGCTTGAGAGGCACAACTACGGAGCAGTACTTC
cdr3_aa: CASSLRGTTTEQYF

d_call: .
clone_size: many
j_call: TRBJ1-1
v_call: TRBV6-4
cdr3_nt: TGTGCCAGCAGGCCGGGGTCAGGGGCTCCTGAAGCTTTCTTT
cdr3_aa: CASRPGSGAPEAFF

d_call: TRBD2
clone_size: many
j_call: TRBJ2-7
v_call: TRBV14
cdr3_nt: TGTGCCAGCAGCCAAGATCCCGGGAGGGTGGGCGAGCAGTACTTC
cdr3_aa: CASSQDPGRVGEQYF

d_call: TRBD2
clone_size: many
j_call: TRBJ2-1
v_call: TRBV29-1
cdr3_nt: TGCAGCGTTGGGGGAACTAGCGGATACAATGAGCAGTTCTTC
cdr3_aa: CSVGGTSGYNEQFF

d_call: .
clone_size: many
j_call: TRBJ1-5
v_call: TRBV7-9
cdr3_nt: TGTGCCAGCAGCCTACAGGGAAATCAGCCCCAGCATTTT
cdr3_aa: CASSLQGNQPQHF